Each of the 29 T cell receptor beta chains below was sequenced from the same sample in a study of T cell responses to AZD1222 COVID-19 vaccine. Produced via immunoSEQ multiplex PCR; TCRdb's table is partial and in-frame only. The sample records about 160,000 clones, 92% being singletons. Sequenced material: peripheral blood, taken on day 0 of MenACWY control vaccination. The receptors were sampled from an adult in good health.

The rearrangement links TRBV28 to TRBJ1-5; D is unclear. The CDR3 has 16 residues. V was clipped by 10 bases and J by 0 bases, with 19 bases between them. CDR1 is MDHEN and CDR2 is SYDVKM in the germline V gene. CDR3: CATNYVGQISNQPQHF. In DNA form, the CDR3 reads TGTGCCACCAATTATGTCGGGCAGATTAGCAATCAGCCCCAGCATTTT. The variable domain in full, completed from reference TRBV28 and TRBJ1-5, reads DVKVTQSSRYLVKRTGEKVFLECVQDMDHENMFWYRQDPGLGLRLIYFSYDVKMKEKGDIPEGYSVSREKKERFSLILESASTNQTSMYLCATNYVGQISNQPQHFGDGTRLSIL.

The chain links TRBV9 to TRBJ2-1; 9 bases line up with TRBD2. The V gene end was trimmed by 3 bases and the J gene end by 0 bases; junction bases not matched to a gene: 1. Germline lookup yields CDR1 SGDLS and CDR2 YYNGEE. This CDR3 has 15 residues. CDR3 protein: CASSGSGSSYNEQFF. The DNA for the CDR3 is TGTGCCAGCAGCGGTAGCGGGAGCTCCTACAATGAGCAGTTCTTC.

The CDR3 DNA reads as TGTGCCAGCAGCCTAATAGCGGGTAATTACGAGCAGTACTTC. Protein: CASSLIAGNYEQYF. This chain connects TRBV27 to TRBJ2-7; 7 bases map to TRBD2. The CDR3 covers 14 residues. V shed 6 bases, J shed 4 bases, and the junction held 9 bases outside the gene matches. CDR1 and CDR2 (germline): MNHEY, SMNVEV (reference sequence).

The chain joins TRBV6-5 to TRBJ2-1; D perhaps matches TRBD2 (5 bases). CDR3 length: 13 residues. The ends were cut back, 6 bases at V and 8 bases at J, with 14 bases in the middle. Germline V gives CDR1 MNHEY, CDR2 SVGAGI. The DNA for the CDR3 is TGTGCCAGCAGCACTACCGAGGGCTATGAGCAGTTCTTC. As protein: CASSTTEGYEQFF.

The chain joins TRBV11-3 to TRBJ1-5; D is perhaps TRBD1 (6 bases). In germline, CDR1 is SGHNT, CDR2 YENEEA. This CDR3 contains 15 residues. V shed 5 bases and J shed 11 bases, with 22 bases lying between them. The CDR3 DNA sequence: TGTGCCAGCAGCATTGGGGGCGGCGTCGGAGGGTCCCAGCATTTT. This translates into CASSIGGGVGGSQHF.

This chain joins TRBV7-2 and TRBJ1-5, with D uncertain. V dropped 5 bases and J dropped 1 base, with 6 bases sitting between them. The V gene's germline CDR1 is SGHTA and CDR2 FQGNSA. The CDR3 runs to 13 residues. This CDR3 reads CASSQQSNQPQHF. The CDR3 DNA reads as TGTGCCAGCAGCCAACAGAGCAATCAGCCCCAGCATTTT.

This chain connects TRBV5-8 to TRBJ2-3; D gene unclear. Germline V gene sequence: CDR1 SGHTS, CDR2 YDEGEE. The CDR3 has 11 residues. Trimming pared 4 bases from V and 7 bases from J, leaving 7 bases between. CDR3 nucleotide sequence: TGTGCCAGCAGCACCCAAAATACGCAGTATTTT. Protein sequence: CASSTQNTQYF.

For the CDR3, the DNA is TGCGCCAGCAGCCAAGAGGAGGGGCGCCGGCCCCAGCATTTT. It is translated as CASSQEEGRRPQHF. This sequence joins TRBV4-1 and TRBJ1-5; TRBD1 might be the D (5 bases). CDR3 length: 14 residues. Trimming took off 0 bases at V and 9 bases at J, with 12 bases between the two ends. CDR1 and CDR2 (germline): MGHRA, YSYEKL.

V usage is TRBV3-1 (or the pseudogene TRBV3-2) and J usage is TRBJ1-1, with D perhaps matching TRBD1 (6 bases). Trimming took 0 bases from V and 4 from J, leaving 12 bases between them. Looked up from germline, CDR1 is LGHDT and CDR2 is YNNKEL (reference sequence). The CDR3 extends over 15 amino acids. The CDR3 sequence is CASSQEEQGSTEAFF. The CDR3 bases are TGTGCCAGCAGCCAAGAGGAACAGGGAAGCACTGAAGCTTTCTTT.

This chain connects TRBV6-2 or TRBV6-3 to TRBJ2-7; D uncertain. Trimming took 4 bases from V and 4 from J, leaving 11 bases between them. The CDR3 sequence is 13 residues long. The germline V gene encodes CDR1 MNHEY and CDR2 SVGEGT. CDR3 coding DNA: TGTGCCAGCAGTTCCCCAGGTGATTACGAGCAGTACTTC. Its protein is CASSSPGDYEQYF.

The rearrangement joins TRBV7-2 to TRBJ1-6; TRBD1 aligns across 11 bases. After removal of 2 bases from V and 5 bases from J, the junction contained 5 bases not matched to a gene. The V gene's germline CDR1 is SGHTA and CDR2 FQGNSA. This CDR3 is 17 amino acids long. The CDR3 sequence: CASSLRGTGGNNSPLHF. CDR3 sequence (DNA): TGTGCCAGCAGCTTACGGGGGACAGGGGGGAATAATTCACCCCTCCACTTT.

This chain's CDR3 is CASSVEVRAGGNSPLHF. CDR3 in DNA: TGTGCCAGCAGCGTAGAGGTCCGGGCCGGGGGTAATTCACCCCTCCACTTT. V is TRBV9 and J is TRBJ1-6, with a possible D match to TRBD1 (5 bases). Trimming cost V 0 bases and J 6 bases, with 16 bases left between them. The CDR3 length is 17 residues. Germline V gene sequence: CDR1 SGDLS, CDR2 YYNGEE.

The rearrangement links TRBV6-5 to TRBJ2-2; D remains unclear. CDR1 and CDR2 (germline): MNHEY, SVGAGI. The length of the CDR3 is 15 residues. The V end lost 7 bases, the J end lost 3 bases, and 15 bases lay between the germline ends. CDR3 nucleotides: TGTGCCAGCATTACCTGGGCAGGCGACACCGGGGAGCTGTTTTTT. Its translation: CASITWAGDTGELFF.

The V and J genes are TRBV5-1 and TRBJ2-5, with D unresolved. CDR1 and CDR2 from the germline V gene are SGHRS and YFSETQ. This CDR3 is 13 amino acids long. Trimming pared 1 base from V and 4 bases from J, leaving 8 bases between. CDR3 loop: CASSLWPRETQYF. CDR3 DNA: TGCGCCAGCAGCTTGTGGCCTAGAGAGACCCAGTACTTC. Combining the CDR3 with reference TRBV5-1 and TRBJ2-5 gives the whole variable domain KAGVTQTPRYLIKTRGQQVTLSCSPISGHRSVSWYQQTPGQGLQFLFEYFSETQRNKGNFPGRFSGRQFSNSRSEMNVSTLELGDSALYLCASSLWPRETQYFGPGTRLLVL.

The rearrangement uses TRBV5-5 and TRBJ2-2; the D gene could be TRBD1 or TRBD2 (6 bases each). V lost 3 bases and J lost 4, with 13 bases in between. The CDR3 sequence is 15 residues long. Germline V gene sequence: CDR1 SGHKS, CDR2 YYEKEE (reference sequence). CDR3 coding DNA: TGTGCCAGCAGCTCTTTGGGGGGCTTCACCGGGGAGCTGTTTTTT. It translates to CASSSLGGFTGELFF.

The gene calls are TRBV10-1 and TRBJ1-1, with 9 bases aligning to TRBD1. The CDR3 is 16 residues long. Germline loops: CDR1 WNHNN, CDR2 SYGVQD (reference sequence). J lost 6 bases, V lost 1 base, and 9 bases had no gene match. For the CDR3, the DNA is TGCGCCAGCAGTGAGTTGGGGGACAGGGAAGCCTCTGAAGCTTTCTTT. Encoded protein: CASSELGDREASEAFF.

The chain couples TRBV29-1 to TRBJ2-6; a possible D gene is TRBD2 (6 bases). Germline V gives CDR1 SQVTM, CDR2 ANQGSEA. The CDR3 is 16 residues long. The ends were cut back, 6 bases at V and 0 bases at J, with 15 bases in the middle. The CDR3 bases are TGCAGCGTCGCCGCGGGACGCCTCTCTGGGGCCAACGTCCTGACTTTC. This sequence encodes CSVAAGRLSGANVLTF. Together with reference TRBV29-1 and TRBJ2-6, the CDR3 gives the full variable domain: SAVISQKPSRDICQRGTSLTIQCQVDSQVTMMFWYRQQPGQSLTLIATANQGSEATYESGFVIDKFPISRPNLTFSTLTVSNMSPEDSSIYLCSVAAGRLSGANVLTFGAGSRLTVL.

The chain has TRBV30 and TRBJ1-1, with no clear D. Germline CDR1 is GTSNPN and CDR2 is SVGIG (reference sequence). Deletions cut 2 bases from V and 4 bases from J, with 17 bases between. The CDR3 totals 15 residues. In DNA form, the CDR3 reads TGTGCCTGGAGTCCAATAGCGGTTCTGGGCACTGAAGCTTTCTTT. Translated: CAWSPIAVLGTEAFF. The full variable domain, with the rest looked up from reference TRBV30 and TRBJ1-1, is SQTIHQWPATLVQPVGSPLSLECTVEGTSNPNLYWYRQAAGRGLQLLFYSVGIGQISSEVPQNLSASRPQDRQFILSSKKLLLSDSGFYLCAWSPIAVLGTEAFFGQGTRLTVV.

This clone came up once. The chain recombines TRBV29-1 with TRBJ2-3; D may match TRBD1 or TRBD2 (6 bases each). V lost 2 bases to trimming and J lost 4 bases, with 13 bases between them. Germline V lookup: CDR1 SQVTM, CDR2 ANQGSEA. The CDR3 extends over 14 amino acids. CDR3 sequence: CSVETPGGPDTQYF. The CDR3 region has the DNA TGCAGCGTTGAAACCCCCGGGGGCCCAGATACGCAGTATTTT.

The J gene is TRBJ1-5, the V gene TRBV19, with 7 bases aligning to TRBD1. Per germline, CDR1 LNHDA and CDR2 SQIVND (reference sequence). Trimming removed 4 bases from V and 3 bases from J; junction bases left unmatched: 9. The length of the CDR3 is 16 residues. The CDR3 nucleotides read TGTGCCAGTAGTACCGGCGGGACAGCTTACAATCAGCCCCAGCATTTT. This gives the protein CASSTGGTAYNQPQHF.

The rearrangement uses TRBV24-1 and TRBJ2-7; D might be TRBD1 (5 bases). V lost 4 bases and J lost 6, with 12 bases in between. The CDR3 is 13 amino acids. Looked up from germline, CDR1 is KGHDR and CDR2 is SFDVKD. The CDR3 is CATSESRASEQYF. CDR3 DNA sequence: TGTGCCACCAGTGAGAGCAGGGCGTCCGAGCAGTACTTC.

This chain connects TRBV7-8 to TRBJ1-5; D ambiguous. Deletions cut 1 base from V and 2 bases from J, with 12 bases between. This CDR3 region has 16 residues. The germline V gene encodes CDR1 SGHVS and CDR2 FQNEAQ. The CDR3 region is CASSLDVGSGNQPQHF. The CDR3 nucleotides read TGTGCCAGCAGCTTAGATGTCGGGTCGGGCAATCAGCCCCAGCATTTT.

CDR3 residues: CASSLDRTAQEQYF. CDR3 DNA: TGTGCCAGCAGCCTCGACAGGACGGCCCAAGAGCAGTACTTC. This chain connects TRBV6-5 to TRBJ2-7; perhaps TRBD1 as D (6 bases). The V end was cut by 6 bases, the J end by 7 bases, with 19 bases between. The germline V gene encodes CDR1 MNHEY and CDR2 SVGAGI. The CDR3 consists of 14 residues.

The rearrangement uses TRBV19 and TRBJ1-2, with a weak D call TRBD1 (6 bases). The CDR3 contains 14 residues. Germline V gene lookup returns CDR1 LNHDA and CDR2 SQIVND (reference sequence). Trimming removed 6 bases from V and 7 bases from J, with 18 bases in between. The DNA of the CDR3 is TGTGCCAGTAGCCCTAAGACAGGCCCCCTTGGCTACACCTTC. It translates to CASSPKTGPLGYTF.

The chain uses TRBV4-1 and TRBJ2-2; a possible D gene is TRBD1 (6 bases). From germline, CDR1 is MGHRA and CDR2 YSYEKL. This CDR3 has 16 amino acids. Trimming removed 4 bases at V and 1 base at J, with 13 bases between. Here the CDR3 DNA reads TGCGCCAGCAGCCTAAGCCAGGGGAGGAACACCGGGGAGCTGTTTTTT. As protein: CASSLSQGRNTGELFF.

The rearrangement uses TRBV2 and TRBJ1-1; a weak D match, TRBD1 (6 bases). The germline gives CDR1 SNHLY, CDR2 FYNNEI. V lost 7 bases to trimming and J lost 0 bases, with 9 bases between them. This CDR3 is built from 13 residues. DNA for the CDR3: TGTGCCAGCACTCAGGGGATGAACACTGAAGCTTTCTTT. It translates to CASTQGMNTEAFF.

The gene calls are TRBV7-9 and TRBJ2-3, with D perhaps matching TRBD2 (5 bases). The CDR3 consists of 14 residues. Trimming removed 0 bases from V and 4 bases from J, with 8 bases in between. Germline V gives CDR1 SEHNR, CDR2 FQNEAQ (reference sequence). For the CDR3, the DNA is TGTGCCAGCAGCTTAGCCGGGGTCCCAGATACGCAGTATTTT. It yields the protein CASSLAGVPDTQYF.

This clone showed up just once. The rearrangement joins TRBV9 to TRBJ2-3; possibly TRBD1 or TRBD2 for D (5 bases each). CDR1 and CDR2 (germline): SGDLS, YYNGEE. Trimming pared 4 bases from V and 1 base from J, leaving 13 bases between. This CDR3 is 15 amino acids long. In nucleotides, the CDR3 is TGTGCCAGCAGCCGGGACGCTCGGGGCACAGATACGCAGTATTTT. Its protein is CASSRDARGTDTQYF.

The genes are TRBV5-1 and TRBJ1-3, with D uncertain. The CDR3 length is 13 residues. The germline gives CDR1 SGHRS, CDR2 YFSETQ. Trimming took 9 bases from V and 2 from J, leaving 12 bases between them. In nucleotides, the CDR3 is TGCGCCACCCGCCCGGCTGCTGGAAACACCATATATTTT. Amino acids: CATRPAAGNTIYF.